This T cell receptor (beta chain) is drawn from a study of early T cells in non-severe SARS-CoV-2 infection. The wider study: Chains from this unsorted whole-blood bulk RNA could not be paired.

Individual cDNA molecules received unique molecular identifiers. One entry per CDR3 protein results from TCRdb running MiXCR on the 5' RACE reads. The data hold roughly 51,000 distinct CDR3 sequences, with under 7.5% observed a single time. The CDR3 is 18 amino acids. Trimming at V came to 3 bases and at J to 0 bases, leaving 5 bases not matched to a gene. Germline lookup yields CDR1 SGHTA and CDR2 FQGNSA. Study results and limitations: VDJdb-based annotation leaned toward anti-spike CD8 responses and missed private and CD4 specificities.

A remark on this clonotype: What it binds is not known.

The clonotype was recovered from an adult who was a healthcare worker with PCR-confirmed SARS-CoV-2 infection or an uninfected control (not recorded which). The sample here was whole blood, taken at baseline. V and J are TRBV7-2 and TRBJ2-3, with 14 bases identical to TRBD2. The CDR3 reads CASSLGTSGGLSTDTQYF. In DNA form, the CDR3 reads TGTGCCAGCAGCTTGGGGACTAGCGGGGGCCTTAGCACAGATACGCAGTATTTT.